This T cell receptor beta chain was identified during a study of blood T cell repertoires in COVID-19. Background on the study: Samples came from the United States, Italy and Spain, spanning acute and convalescent COVID-19. PBMCs, B-cell-depleted T cells, or T cells provided the cDNA or gDNA that made up the material.

Donors were grouped by their self-reported clinical history. Libraries were prepared by immunoSEQ multiplex PCR; TCRdb keeps only in-frame clonotypes and omits some of them. This table holds 150,000 to 200,000 clones, approximately 73% found once. With 0 bases removed from V and 3 bases from J, the gap between germline ends came to 16 bases. This CDR3 is built from 17 residues. Germline loops: CDR1 MNHNS, CDR2 SASEGT. The clonotype originates from a woman between 50 and 59 years old with acute COVID-19. The chain couples TRBV6-1 to TRBJ2-3; possibly TRBD2 for D (7 bases). Sequencing was carried out using PBMCs or T cells enriched from blood (not recorded which). This CDR3 reads CASSEAGGRRGTDTQYF. The CDR3 DNA follows: TGTGCCAGCAGTGAAGCCGGGGGGCGGAGGGGGACAGATACGCAGTATTTT.